This TCR beta chain comes out of a study of OX40 agonist ivuxolimab in advanced cancers. Whole-study context: In this trial design, patients received ivuxolimab intravenously at 0.01 to 10 mg/kg every 2 weeks. There were three patients with partial responses, one having hepatocellular carcinoma and two cutaneous melanoma. Study outcomes and limitations: Averaged across samples, CD8+ T cells carried more expanded clones than CD4+ did.

Sequenced by immunoSEQ multiplex PCR; TCRdb stores in-frame clones only, minus some. The sample records roughly 60,000 clones, around 90% being singletons. The V gene's germline CDR1 is SGHRS and CDR2 YFSETQ. The CDR3 sequence is 15 residues long. Trimming removed 4 bases from V and 2 bases from J, with 15 bases in between. Concerning this clone: Its cognate antigen is unknown.

The clonotype was recovered from an adult with an advanced solid tumor such as melanoma, head and neck, liver or kidney cancer. The chain has TRBV5-1 and TRBJ2-5; the D gene is possibly TRBD1 (6 bases). Here the sequenced sample was CD4+ or CD8+ T cells sorted from blood, taken in a trial of the OX40 agonist ivuxolimab. CDR3 sequence: CASSNTGLRQETQYF. CDR3 nucleotides: TGCGCCAGCAGCAATACAGGGTTACGTCAAGAGACCCAGTACTTC.